This T cell receptor (beta chain) is from a study of blood T cell repertoires in COVID-19. Study summary: Acute-phase and convalescent COVID-19 samples originated in the United States, Italy and Spain.

Study processing details: Estimation of nucleated cell counts was performed using reference gene primer amplification. Using immunoSEQ multiplex PCR, the repertoire was profiled, and TCRdb retains in-frame clones only, with some absent. That table gives V, J and clone size, and the DNA gave D and trimming. There are about 56,000 clones in the sample; 82% occur only once, and more than 8% lies in the top ten. This clone was observed a single time. The CDR3 runs 15 residues. The clonotype was recovered from a woman older than 75 with acute or convalescent COVID-19. The specimen sequenced was peripheral blood. The rearrangement links TRBV7-5 to TRBJ2-4; the table assigns TRBD2, which was not confirmed against the DNA. TRBV7-5 is a pseudogene locus. This CDR3 is CVRSATTFAKNIQYF. CDR3 in DNA: TGTGTCAGAAGCGCGACTACCTTTGCCAAAAACATTCAGTACTTC.